This T cell receptor (beta chain) was sequenced in a study of shared clonotypes between healthy human individuals. Overall study findings and caveats: Estimated richness values were generally larger in naive subsets than in memory subsets. When compared with the clonotypes that were shared by all four sorted-subset donors, the non-shared clonotypes turned out to have lower generation probabilities. Tissue TCR repertoires likely differ from these blood-only repertoires.

All donors were healthy HIV-negative adults lacking recent acute infections or vaccinations. As to this clone: Its antigen remains unknown.

The junction had 8 bases not matched to a gene; V was cut back by 2 bases and J by 7 bases. The CDR3 spans 15 residues. Germline values: CDR1 SNHLY, CDR2 FYNNEI. Here immunoSEQ multiplex PCR was the method, and the copy in TCRdb shows in-frame clones only, minus some. Among 98,000 or so clones listed, 68% were seen once. The chain employs TRBV2 and TRBJ2-7; 10 bases align to TRBD2. The sample comprised memory CD8+ T cells sorted from blood. The subset is: CD45RO+ cells pooled with CCR7-negative TemRA cells. The TCR was taken from a woman aged 25 to 39 in good health. This CDR3 reads CASSERLAGGREQYF. The CDR3 DNA is TGTGCCAGCAGTGAACGTTTAGCGGGAGGAAGGGAGCAGTACTTC.